Listed here are 22 T cell receptor beta chains from one sample, sequenced in a study of shared clonotypes between healthy human individuals. Repertoires were generated with immunoSEQ multiplex PCR, while TCRdb's copy carries only in-frame clones and drops some. There are some 630,000 clones in the sample; approximately 96% occur only once, and approximately 0.1% lies in the top ten. Naive-designated CD8 cells lacked CD45RO, were positively enriched for CCR7, and omitted terminally differentiated effector memory CD45RA+ cells. Sequencing was performed on naive CD8+ T cells sorted from blood. All receptors come from a woman aged 25 to 39 in good health.

The chain couples TRBV28 to TRBJ1-1, with D possibly TRBD1 on 5 matching bases. Looked up from germline, CDR1 is MDHEN and CDR2 is SYDVKM. The CDR3 loop spans 14 amino acids. Trimming took 1 base from V and 6 from J, leaving 12 bases between them. DNA of the CDR3: TGTGCCAGCAGTTTATTCGACCCGGGGGCTGAAGCTTTCTTT. It is translated as CASSLFDPGAEAFF.

In the case of this clone: Other DNA sequences of this sample code for an identical CDR3. The V gene is TRBV27, the J gene TRBJ2-7; TRBD2 matches at 9 bases. There are 14 residues in the CDR3. CDR1 MNHEY and CDR2 SMNVEV come from the germline V gene (reference sequence). With 3 bases clipped from V and 2 bases from J, the junction kept 2 bases outside the gene matches. CDR3 sequence (DNA): TGTGCCAGCAGTTTGGGCGGGAGGGCCTACGAGCAGTACTTC. Translation: CASSLGGRAYEQYF.

This clone appeared a few times. The chain employs TRBV5-6 and TRBJ1-1; unclear D gene. The length of the CDR3 is 14 residues. CDR1 and CDR2 (germline): SGHDT, YYEEEE. V was clipped by 3 bases and J by 1 base, with 10 bases between them. This CDR3 reads CASSWIVQNTEAFF. CDR3 sequence (DNA): TGTGCCAGCAGCTGGATCGTGCAGAACACTGAAGCTTTCTTT.

This chain connects TRBV2 to TRBJ2-7, with a weak D call TRBD2 (8 bases). This CDR3 is built from 15 residues. With 1 base removed from V and 2 bases from J, the gap between germline ends came to 12 bases. The germline V gene has CDR1 SNHLY and CDR2 FYNNEI. CDR3 nucleotide sequence: TGTGCCAGCAGTGAAGTTAGCGGGACAGCCTACGAGCAGTACTTC. Amino acid sequence: CASSEVSGTAYEQYF.

The chain couples TRBV7-3 to TRBJ2-1, with 7 nucleotides matching TRBD2. With V trimmed by 2 bases and J by 7 bases, 11 bases remained unmatched. CDR3 length: 16 residues. CDR1 is SGHTA, CDR2 FQGTGA, per germline. The CDR3 spells CASSLVLSRELNEQFF. DNA for the CDR3: TGTGCCAGCAGCTTAGTGTTGTCGCGGGAGTTGAATGAGCAGTTCTTC. Full variable domain (remainder filled in from reference TRBV7-3 and TRBJ2-1): GAGVSQTPSNKVTEKGKYVELRCDPISGHTALYWYRQSLGQGPEFLIYFQGTGAADDSGLPNDRFFAVRPEGSVSTLKIQRTERGDSAVYLCASSLVLSRELNEQFFGPGTRLTVL.

The chain has TRBV28 and TRBJ2-3, with 12 bases identical to TRBD2. Germline CDR1 and CDR2: MDHEN and SYDVKM. This CDR3 region has 17 residues. Germline trimming cut 4 bases from V and 5 bases from J; bases unmatched to any gene: 10. The CDR3 region is CASSSPLAGGPGDTQYF. DNA for the CDR3: TGTGCCAGCAGTTCCCCCCTAGCGGGAGGGCCCGGAGATACGCAGTATTTT.

V is TRBV7-9 and J is TRBJ2-7; perhaps TRBD2 as D (7 bases). CDR3 size: 16 residues. Germline CDR1 and CDR2: SEHNR and FQNEAQ (reference sequence). The V and J ends lost 2 bases and 2 bases respectively, with 16 bases between them. The CDR3 coding sequence is TGTGCCAGCAGCTTAACCTGGGGGGGCCGGGCCTACGAGCAGTACTTC. It codes for CASSLTWGGRAYEQYF.

The J gene is TRBJ2-2, the V gene TRBV5-8, with a possible D match to TRBD1 (6 bases). Between the trimmed V and J ends, which lost 6 bases and 7 bases, there was a span of 16 bases. In germline, CDR1 is SGHTS, CDR2 YDEGEE. The CDR3 extends over 14 amino acids. CDR3 in amino acids: CASNVWGRVGELFF. The CDR3 DNA follows: TGTGCCAGCAACGTTTGGGGGCGCGTCGGGGAGCTGTTTTTT.

The chain combines TRBV5-6 with TRBJ2-7; possible D gene TRBD2, 6 bases. The V end was cut by 3 bases, the J end by 0 bases, with 13 bases between. Germline CDR1 reads SGHDT; CDR2 reads YYEEEE. The CDR3 has 15 amino acids. In nucleotides, the CDR3 is TGTGCCAGCAGCTGGAGACTAGGGAACTCCTACGAGCAGTACTTC. Translating gives CASSWRLGNSYEQYF.

The rearrangement uses TRBV5-1 and TRBJ2-7, with 10 bases lining up with TRBD2. CDR1 and CDR2 (germline): SGHRS, YFSETQ. This CDR3 comprises 15 residues. The ends lost 1 base at V and 6 bases at J; junction bases unmatched: 7. CDR3 protein: CASSLFSSGSSEQYF. DNA of the CDR3: TGCGCCAGCAGCTTGTTTTCTAGCGGGAGCAGCGAGCAGTACTTC.

The chain uses TRBV7-8 and TRBJ2-7; D call uncertain. Per germline, CDR1 SGHVS and CDR2 FQNEAQ. The CDR3 covers 13 residues. V shed 1 base and J shed 3 bases, with 7 bases lying between them. CDR3 in DNA: TGTGCCAGCAGCTTAGTAAAGGGCTACGAGCAGTACTTC. This sequence encodes CASSLVKGYEQYF.

This clone was observed a single time. The chain uses TRBV6-4 and TRBJ2-5; D is unclear. The ends were cut back, 10 bases at V and 4 bases at J, with 13 bases in the middle. The CDR3 sequence is 12 residues long. The germline V gene has CDR1 MRHNA and CDR2 SNTAGT. CDR3 protein: CANPPHSETQYF. CDR3 nucleotide sequence: TGTGCCAACCCACCTCATTCAGAGACCCAGTACTTC.

J is TRBJ2-2 and V is TRBV11-2, with D unresolved. V lost 1 base, J lost 7 bases, and 7 bases lay in between. This CDR3 comprises 13 residues. CDR1 is SGHAT, CDR2 FQNNGV, per germline. This chain's CDR3 is CASSLVPVGELFF. The CDR3, as DNA: TGTGCCAGCAGCTTAGTTCCGGTCGGGGAGCTGTTTTTT.

V is TRBV28 and J is TRBJ2-2; 8 bases are a match to TRBD1. Germline CDR1 reads MDHEN; CDR2 reads SYDVKM. Trimming cost V 4 bases and J 5 bases; bases outside gene matches: 0. This CDR3 has 13 amino acids. The CDR3 loop reads CASSYRGTGELFF. CDR3 sequence (DNA): TGTGCCAGCAGTTACAGGGGGACCGGGGAGCTGTTTTTT.

The chain combines TRBV19 with TRBJ2-2; TRBD2 agrees at 8 bases. This CDR3 region has 18 residues. Germline V CDR1 and CDR2: LNHDA, SQIVND (reference sequence). The V segment lost 5 bases and the J segment 4 bases; nucleotides outside the gene matches: 15. The CDR3 is CASSPLGWTGGPTGELFF. The CDR3 nucleotides read TGTGCCAGTAGTCCCCTTGGTTGGACGGGAGGGCCCACCGGGGAGCTGTTTTTT.

The rearrangement links TRBV28 to TRBJ1-1; D perhaps matches TRBD1 (6 bases). V lost 2 bases to trimming and J lost 5 bases, with 15 bases between them. The CDR3 consists of 15 residues. Germline V lookup: CDR1 MDHEN, CDR2 SYDVKM. In DNA, the CDR3 is TGTGCCAGCAGTTTAACCCCCAGGGGTGGGACTGAAGCTTTCTTT. It is translated as CASSLTPRGGTEAFF.

This chain joins TRBV29-1 and TRBJ2-7; unclear D gene. The CDR3 sequence is 14 residues long. CDR1 and CDR2 (germline): SQVTM, ANQGSEA. Trimming took off 5 bases at V and 2 bases at J, with 16 bases between the two ends. The CDR3 region has the DNA TGCAGCGTTAGACAAGGGTCATCCCCCTACGAGCAGTACTTC. Its translation is CSVRQGSSPYEQYF.

The chain carries TRBV28 and TRBJ2-7; tentative D call: TRBD1 (5 bases). Trimming pared 3 bases from V and 5 bases from J, leaving 11 bases between. CDR1 and CDR2 from the germline V gene are MDHEN and SYDVKM. The CDR3 runs to 13 residues. The CDR3 nucleotides read TGTGCCAGCAGTTTTCGGTTAGGGGACGAGCAGTACTTC. Translating it yields CASSFRLGDEQYF.

The V and J genes are TRBV13 and TRBJ1-1, with D hard to call. V dropped 0 bases and J dropped 0 bases, with 5 bases sitting between them. Germline values: CDR1 PRHDT, CDR2 FYEKMQ (reference sequence). This CDR3 spans 14 amino acids. This CDR3 reads CASSLGGVNTEAFF. The CDR3 bases are TGTGCCAGCAGCTTAGGCGGGGTGAACACTGAAGCTTTCTTT.

This clone appeared a single time. The V call is TRBV7-6, the J call TRBJ2-7; D perhaps matches TRBD2 (5 bases). The CDR3 consists of 13 residues. With 1 base removed from V and 6 bases from J, the gap between germline ends came to 10 bases. Germline values: CDR1 SGHVS, CDR2 FNYEAQ. In nucleotides, the CDR3 is TGTGCCAGCAGCTTAGGTCCGGGGTTCGAGCAGTACTTC. Amino acid sequence: CASSLGPGFEQYF.

CDR3 DNA sequence: TGTGCCAGCAGCCAAGATCTTAGCGGGTTTTACGAGCAGTACTTC. It is translated as CASSQDLSGFYEQYF. This chain joins TRBV4-2 and TRBJ2-7, with 7 bases identical to TRBD2. Germline lookup yields CDR1 LGHNA and CDR2 YNFKEQ. The CDR3 runs 15 residues. V dropped 0 bases and J dropped 4; count of bases not matched to a gene: 6.

The rearrangement links TRBV5-1 to TRBJ2-3; tentative D call: TRBD2 (5 bases). CDR1 is SGHRS, CDR2 YFSETQ, per germline. The V and J ends lost 4 bases and 3 bases respectively, with 21 bases between them. CDR3 size: 17 residues. The CDR3, as DNA: TGCGCCAGCAGCCCAGGACGGGAATCCATTGGGACAGATACGCAGTATTTT. Amino acid sequence: CASSPGRESIGTDTQYF.